Listed here are 21 T cell receptor beta chains from one sample, sequenced in a study of vaccination and CD4 T cells after COVID-19. Cultured CD4+ T-cell DNA underwent Oncomine TCR Beta short-read sequencing. TCRdb reprocessed the PCR reads with MiXCR, giving one entry per CDR3 protein. The sample yields approximately 10,000 distinct CDR3 sequences, around half seen once. Treatment: roughly nine-day PBMC culture with coronavirus spike peptide pools or control peptides (ViraFEST assay). No antigen has been identified for these receptors. The specimen was CD4+ T cells from blood, cultured in vitro. These receptors were obtained from a human donor who had recovered from COVID-19.

The chain uses TRBV28 and TRBJ2-1; the match to TRBD1 covers 9 bases. CDR3 size: 15 residues. V gave up 6 bases and J gave up 2 bases; unmatched junction bases: 5. Germline V gene sequence: CDR1 MDHEN, CDR2 SYDVKM. CDR3 nucleotides: TGTGCCAGCAGCTCGGGACAGGGAGCCTACAATGAGCAGTTCTTC. This encodes CASSSGQGAYNEQFF.

This clonotype showed up just once. The gene calls are TRBV24-1 and TRBJ2-1, with D perhaps being TRBD1 or TRBD2 (7 bases each). The V end lost 7 bases, the J end lost 10 bases, and 25 bases lay between the germline ends. This CDR3 region has 16 residues. Germline lookup yields CDR1 KGHDR and CDR2 SFDVKD. CDR3 nucleotides: TGTGCCACCAGAGCCCCGGGGAGGGGGCAAGATGGCGAGCAGTTCTTC. Translation gives CATRAPGRGQDGEQFF.

The chain is built from TRBV6-1 and TRBJ1-1; D may be TRBD1 (5 bases). CDR3 size: 17 residues. The V gene lost 4 bases and the J gene lost 7 bases, with 25 bases spanning the gap. CDR1 is MNHNS, CDR2 SASEGT, per germline. As DNA, the CDR3 is TGTGCCAGCAGTGCCCGACAGAGGCCGGCGCGGACGGATGAAGCTTTCTTT. Protein: CASSARQRPARTDEAFF.

This clonotype was counted between two and nine times. V is TRBV11-2 and J is TRBJ2-1; D is perhaps TRBD2 (6 bases). Germline lookup yields CDR1 SGHAT and CDR2 FQNNGV. V was clipped by 1 base and J by 2 bases, with 9 bases between them. CDR3 length: 15 amino acids. CDR3 DNA: TGTGCCAGCAGCTTAGGGATAGCGGCCTACAATGAGCAGTTCTTC. Its translation is CASSLGIAAYNEQFF.

V and J are TRBV6-5 and TRBJ2-5, with D perhaps being TRBD1 or TRBD2 (6 bases each). Deletions cut 2 bases from V and 5 bases from J, with 12 bases between. The CDR3 is made up of 14 amino acids. Germline CDR1 reads MNHEY; CDR2 reads SVGAGI. In DNA, the CDR3 is TGTGCCAGCAGTTACACCGGGGGCGGGGAGACCCAGTACTTC. Encoded protein: CASSYTGGGETQYF.

The genes are TRBV28 and TRBJ2-7; D is uncertain. V was trimmed by 4 bases and J by 2 bases, leaving 18 bases between them. CDR1 and CDR2 from the germline V gene are MDHEN and SYDVKM. The CDR3 contains 16 residues. The CDR3 coding sequence is TGTGCCAGCAGTTCCCCCTCGCCCCTTGGGCCCTACGAGCAGTACTTC. Residues: CASSSPSPLGPYEQYF. Full variable domain (missing parts from reference TRBV28 and TRBJ2-7): DVKVTQSSRYLVKRTGEKVFLECVQDMDHENMFWYRQDPGLGLRLIYFSYDVKMKEKGDIPEGYSVSREKKERFSLILESASTNQTSMYLCASSSPSPLGPYEQYFGPGTRLTVT.

The chain couples TRBV15 to TRBJ2-7; 7 nucleotides align to TRBD1. Per germline, CDR1 LNHNV and CDR2 YYDKDF (reference sequence). V dropped 5 bases and J dropped 1; count of bases not matched to a gene: 5. This CDR3 has 14 residues. Written as DNA, the CDR3 is TGTGCCACCAGCGCCCGACAGGGTTCCTACGAGCAGTACTTC. Translating gives CATSARQGSYEQYF.

This clonotype was observed a handful of times. The chain recombines TRBV6-1 with TRBJ1-2; no clear D. The V gene lost 4 bases and the J gene lost 3 bases, with 12 bases spanning the gap. Germline loops: CDR1 MNHNS, CDR2 SASEGT. The CDR3 runs to 14 residues. The CDR3 sequence: CASSGGRRDYGYTF. DNA of the CDR3: TGTGCCAGCAGTGGGGGTCGCCGTGACTATGGCTACACCTTC.

The chain recombines TRBV28 with TRBJ1-2; weak D call: TRBD1 (6 bases). The CDR3 spans 14 residues. The germline CDR1 and CDR2 sequences are MDHEN and SYDVKM. Between the trimmed V and J ends, which lost 3 bases and 5 bases, there was a span of 13 bases. CDR3 nucleotides: TGTGCCAGCAGTTTGAGTGACAGGAGATATGGCTACACCTTC. This sequence encodes CASSLSDRRYGYTF.

This chain uses TRBV7-9 with TRBJ2-6; weak D call: TRBD1 (5 bases). Germline-derived CDR1 and CDR2 are SEHNR and FQNEAQ (reference sequence). Trimming left V 6 bases short and J 4 bases short, with 25 bases between. CDR3 length: 19 amino acids. For the CDR3, the DNA is TGTGCCAGCAGTCCTACGTTTGGCAGGGCATCGAAAGGGGCCAACGTCCTGACTTTC. This gives the protein CASSPTFGRASKGANVLTF. The variable domain in full, completed from reference TRBV7-9 and TRBJ2-6, reads DTGVSQNPRHKITKRGQNVTFRCDPISEHNRLYWYRQTLGQGPEFLTYFQNEAQLEKSRLLSDRFSAERPKGSFSTLEIQRTEQGDSAMYLCASSPTFGRASKGANVLTFGAGSRLTVL.

This clonotype was detected only a few times. The gene calls are TRBV6-1 and TRBJ1-2, with a tentative D call TRBD1 (5 bases). The CDR3 is 13 residues long. The V gene's germline CDR1 is MNHNS and CDR2 SASEGT. V lost 2 bases to trimming and J lost 5 bases, with 9 bases between them. CDR3 protein: CASSETQGYGYTF. DNA for the CDR3: TGTGCCAGCAGTGAAACGCAGGGATATGGCTACACCTTC.

The chain employs TRBV6-1 and TRBJ2-6, with a weak D call TRBD2 (6 bases). V was trimmed by 8 bases and J by 0 bases, leaving 8 bases between them. CDR1 is MNHNS and CDR2 is SASEGT in the germline V gene. CDR3 size: 14 residues. CDR3 sequence: CASGGGSGANVLTF. The CDR3 DNA sequence: TGTGCCAGCGGGGGAGGCTCTGGGGCCAACGTCCTGACTTTC.

In this sample, this clonotype is medium-sized. The gene calls are TRBV12-3 or TRBV12-4 and TRBJ1-2, with no clear D. CDR3 length: 13 residues. V lost 2 bases and J 8 bases, leaving 12 bases between the germline ends. In nucleotides, the CDR3 is TGTGCCAGCAGTTTACCTTACGACGAGGGCTACACCTTC. Protein sequence: CASSLPYDEGYTF.

The gene calls are TRBV7-9 and TRBJ1-5, with TRBD1 as a possible D gene (6 bases). The V gene's germline CDR1 is SEHNR and CDR2 FQNEAQ (reference sequence). The length of the CDR3 is 14 residues. The V and J ends lost 5 bases and 4 bases respectively, with 12 bases between them. This CDR3 reads CASSPDRTNQPQHF. The CDR3 coding sequence is TGTGCCAGCAGCCCTGACAGGACAAATCAGCCCCAGCATTTT.

This chain uses TRBV15 with TRBJ1-5; D is ambiguous. Germline-derived CDR1 and CDR2 are LNHNV and YYDKDF (reference sequence). The V gene lost 8 bases and the J gene lost 4 bases, with 12 bases spanning the gap. CDR3 length: 13 residues. The CDR3, as DNA: TGTGCCACCGGTGCGAGGGCGAATCAGCCCCAGCATTTT. It encodes CATGARANQPQHF.

This chain uses TRBV2 with TRBJ2-3; 8 bases map to TRBD1. CDR3 size: 16 residues. Germline V gives CDR1 SNHLY, CDR2 FYNNEI. V was clipped by 9 bases and J by 5 bases; unmatched bases: 16. CDR3 sequence (DNA): TGTGCCAGTACCAGACGCCTTCAGGGGGCTGGAGATACGCAGTATTTT. This gives the protein CASTRRLQGAGDTQYF.

In nucleotides, the CDR3 is TGTGCCAGCTCACCGTTAGCGACGAACACCGGGGAGCTGTTTTTT. Translation gives CASSPLATNTGELFF. The rearrangement links TRBV18 to TRBJ2-2, with a tentative D call TRBD2 (5 bases). Germline loops: CDR1 KGHSH, CDR2 LQKENI. The CDR3 has 15 amino acids. The germline V and J ends were trimmed by 3 bases and 0 bases, with 8 bases remaining between them.

This chain uses TRBV25-1 with TRBJ2-7; D unresolved. Trimming left V 2 bases short and J 0 bases short, with 5 bases between. CDR3 length: 13 amino acids. Germline lookup yields CDR1 MGHDK and CDR2 SYGVNS. CDR3 loop: CASSEPSSYEQYF. The CDR3 region has the DNA TGTGCCAGCAGTGAACCCAGCTCCTACGAGCAGTACTTC.

In this sample, this clonotype turned up a few times. The chain employs TRBV7-8 and TRBJ1-5, with D maybe TRBD1 (6 bases). Germline assignment: CDR1 SGHVS and CDR2 FQNEAQ. The CDR3 consists of 14 residues. Trimming took 3 bases from V and 5 from J, leaving 11 bases between them. The CDR3 DNA reads TGTGCCAGCAGCTTCAGGGGTGGAGATCAGCCCCAGCATTTT. Residues: CASSFRGGDQPQHF.

About this clonotype itself: An end of the junction does not agree with germline; a read error may underlie this. J is TRBJ1-2 and V is TRBV7-9; 7 bases agree with TRBD1. Germline V gene data show CDR1 as SEHNR and CDR2 as FQNEAQ (reference sequence). The CDR3 spans 14 residues. CDR3 sequence: CGSSLGRRDSGYTF. CDR3 DNA: TGTGGCAGCAGCTTAGGTAGGCGGGACAGTGGCTACACCTTC.

This clonotype was detected only a few times. V is TRBV30 and J is TRBJ1-6; TRBD1 is a possible D gene (5 bases). V gave up 3 bases and J gave up 1 base, with 10 bases separating them. The CDR3 extends over 15 amino acids. Germline lookup yields CDR1 GTSNPN and CDR2 SVGIG (reference sequence). CDR3 amino acids: CAWRPQGSYNSPLHF. The CDR3 DNA reads as TGTGCCTGGAGACCCCAGGGTTCCTATAATTCACCCCTCCACTTT.